The sequence of this T cell receptor (beta chain) was determined in a study of CD8 T cells in ankylosing spondylitis. Broader study findings: Within matched ankylosing spondylitis synovial fluid, disease-linked clones were reportedly significantly enriched. A TCR beta motif of roughly eight highly homologous variants seemed to mark ankylosing spondylitis blood. Existing reports had already noted some motif variants in reactive arthritis synovial fluid and blood.

A quantitative 5'-RACE method, one with molecular barcodes, was used to make TCR beta libraries. In TCRdb, the 5' RACE reads were re-called with MiXCR into one record per CDR3 protein. The sample shows approximately 300,000 distinct CDR3 sequences, 6.5% to 10% of them seen only once. Trimming took 0 bases from V and 8 from J; bases not matched to a gene: 11. The CDR3 is 16 amino acids. Germline V gives CDR1 SGHRS, CDR2 YFSETQ. On this clonotype itself: Its specificity is not known.

The clonotype originates from a male donor with ankylosing spondylitis. The genes are TRBV5-1 and TRBJ2-1, with TRBD2 matching 7 bases. The sequencing sample was made of blood, either unsorted or a sorted T cell fraction (not recorded which). CDR3 sequence: CASSLARDYRFDEQFF. Written as DNA, the CDR3 is TGCGCCAGCAGCTTGGCCAGGGACTACCGGTTCGATGAGCAGTTCTTC.